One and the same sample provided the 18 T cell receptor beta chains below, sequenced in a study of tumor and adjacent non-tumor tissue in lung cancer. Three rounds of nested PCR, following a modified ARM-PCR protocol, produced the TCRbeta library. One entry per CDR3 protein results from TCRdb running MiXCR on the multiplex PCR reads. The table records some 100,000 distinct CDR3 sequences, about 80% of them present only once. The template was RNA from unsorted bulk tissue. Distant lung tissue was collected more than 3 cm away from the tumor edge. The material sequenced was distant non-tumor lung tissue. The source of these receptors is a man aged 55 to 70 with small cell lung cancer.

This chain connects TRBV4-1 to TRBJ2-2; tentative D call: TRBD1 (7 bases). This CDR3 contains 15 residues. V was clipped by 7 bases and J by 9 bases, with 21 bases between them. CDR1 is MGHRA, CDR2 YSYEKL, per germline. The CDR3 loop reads CASTSRGAYIRELFF. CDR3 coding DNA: TGCGCCAGCACCAGCAGGGGGGCCTATATCCGGGAGCTGTTTTTT.

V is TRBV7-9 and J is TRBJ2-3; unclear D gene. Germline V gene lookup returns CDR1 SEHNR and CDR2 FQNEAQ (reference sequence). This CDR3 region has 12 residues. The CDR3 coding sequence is TGTATCAGCAGCTCGAACACAGATACGCAGTATTTT. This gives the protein CISSSNTDTQYF. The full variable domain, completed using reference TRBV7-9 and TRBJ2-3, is DTGVSQNPRHKITKRGQNVTFRCDPISEHNRLYWYRQTLGQGPEFLTYFQNEAQLEKSRLLSDRFSAERPKGSFSTLEIQRTEQGDSAMYLCISSSNTDTQYFGPGTRLTVL.

The CDR3 bases are TGTGCAAACAGCTCCCTAGGGGCAGGACTCTTGGGCTCGGAGCAGCAGTATTTT. Its protein product is CANSSLGAGLLGSEQQYF. The chain employs TRBV6-1 and TRBJ2-3; the D gene could be TRBD1 or TRBD2 (5 bases each). The CDR3 spans 18 residues. Looked up from germline, CDR1 is MNHNS and CDR2 is SASEGT.

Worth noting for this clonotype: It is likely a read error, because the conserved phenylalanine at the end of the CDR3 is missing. The CDR3 loop is CASSLFISGQINTEAFL. DNA of the CDR3: TGTGCCAGCAGCTTGTTTATCTCGGGACAGATAAACACTGAAGCTTTCTTA. The chain has TRBV5-5 and TRBJ1-1; 7 nucleotides line up with TRBD1. After removal of 1 base from V and 2 bases from J, the junction contained 11 bases not matched to a gene. From germline, CDR1 is SGHKS and CDR2 YYEKEE (reference sequence). CDR3 length equals 17 residues.

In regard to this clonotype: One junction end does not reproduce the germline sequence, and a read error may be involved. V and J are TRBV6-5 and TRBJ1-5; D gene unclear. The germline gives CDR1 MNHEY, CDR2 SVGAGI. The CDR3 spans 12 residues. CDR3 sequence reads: CPSSHSHQSQHF. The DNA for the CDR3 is TGTCCCAGCAGTCACTCCCACCAGTCCCAGCATTTT.

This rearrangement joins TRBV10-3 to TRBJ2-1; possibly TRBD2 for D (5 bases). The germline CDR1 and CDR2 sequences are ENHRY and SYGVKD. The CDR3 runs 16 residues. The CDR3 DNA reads TGTGACATTGCTCCTCTAGTGGGAGCTGTACCCGATGAGCAGTTCTTC. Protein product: CDIAPLVGAVPDEQFF.

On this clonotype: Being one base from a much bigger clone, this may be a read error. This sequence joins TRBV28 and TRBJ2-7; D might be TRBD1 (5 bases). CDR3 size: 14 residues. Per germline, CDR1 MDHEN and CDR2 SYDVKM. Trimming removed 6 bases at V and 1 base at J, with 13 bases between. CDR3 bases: TGTGCCAGCAGCACCCACAGGATATCCTACGAGCAGTACTTC. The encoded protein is CASSTHRISYEQYF. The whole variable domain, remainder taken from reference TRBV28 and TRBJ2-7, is DVKVTQSSRYLVKRTGEKVFLECVQDMDHENMFWYRQDPGLGLRLIYFSYDVKMKEKGDIPEGYSVSREKKERFSLILESASTNQTSMYLCASSTHRISYEQYFGPGTRLTVT.

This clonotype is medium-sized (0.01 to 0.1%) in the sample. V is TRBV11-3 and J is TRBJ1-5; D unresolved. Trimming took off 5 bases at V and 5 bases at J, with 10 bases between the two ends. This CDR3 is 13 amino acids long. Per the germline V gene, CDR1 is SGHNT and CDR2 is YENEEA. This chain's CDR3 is CASSPGRDQPQHF. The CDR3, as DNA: TGTGCCAGCAGCCCGGGGAGGGATCAGCCCCAGCATTTT.

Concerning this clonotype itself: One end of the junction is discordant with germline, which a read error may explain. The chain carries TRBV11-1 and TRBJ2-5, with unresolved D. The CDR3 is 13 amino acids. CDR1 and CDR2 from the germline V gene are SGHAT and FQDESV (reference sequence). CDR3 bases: TGTGCCAGCAGCCCGACGGCACAAGAGACACAGTACTTC. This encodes CASSPTAQETQYF.

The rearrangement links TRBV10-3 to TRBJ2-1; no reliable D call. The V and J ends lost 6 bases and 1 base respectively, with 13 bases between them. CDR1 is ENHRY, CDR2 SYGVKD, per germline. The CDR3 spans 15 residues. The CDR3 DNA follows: TGTGCCATCAGCCGAGCTGAGAATTCCTACAATGAGCAGTTCTTC. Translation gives CAISRAENSYNEQFF.

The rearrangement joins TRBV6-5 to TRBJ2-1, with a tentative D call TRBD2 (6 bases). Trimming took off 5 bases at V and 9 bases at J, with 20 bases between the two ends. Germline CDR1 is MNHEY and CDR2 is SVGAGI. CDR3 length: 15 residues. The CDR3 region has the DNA TGTGCCAGCAGTGACCCGGGACTCGCGCGCATTGAGCAGTTCTTC. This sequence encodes CASSDPGLARIEQFF.

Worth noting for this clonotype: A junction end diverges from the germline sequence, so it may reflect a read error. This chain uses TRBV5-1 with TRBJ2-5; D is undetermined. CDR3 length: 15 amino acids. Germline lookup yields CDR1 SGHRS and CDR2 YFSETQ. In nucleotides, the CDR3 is TGCGCCAGCAGCCCGCTCCCGGGCCCCCAAGAGACCGAGTACTTC. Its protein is CASSPLPGPQETEYF.

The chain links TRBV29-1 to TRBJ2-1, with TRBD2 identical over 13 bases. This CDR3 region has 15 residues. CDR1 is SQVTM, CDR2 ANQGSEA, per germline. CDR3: CNVWTSGGNTGEQFF. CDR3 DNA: TGCAACGTCTGGACTAGCGGGGGTAATACTGGTGAGCAGTTCTTC.

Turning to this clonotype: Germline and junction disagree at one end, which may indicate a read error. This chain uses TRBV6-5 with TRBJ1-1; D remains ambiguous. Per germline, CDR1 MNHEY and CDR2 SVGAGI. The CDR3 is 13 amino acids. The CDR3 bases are TGTGCCATCAGCCTCACACCGAACACTAAAGCTTTCTTT. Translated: CAISLTPNTKAFF.

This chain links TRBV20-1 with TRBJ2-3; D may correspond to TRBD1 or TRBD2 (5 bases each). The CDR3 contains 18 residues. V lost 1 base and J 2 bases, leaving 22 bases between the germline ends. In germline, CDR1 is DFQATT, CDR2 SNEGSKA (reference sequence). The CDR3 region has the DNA TGCAGTGCTAGAGGGGACCGCGCTGTAGTGGGACCCACAGATACGCAGTATTTT. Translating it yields CSARGDRAVVGPTDTQYF.

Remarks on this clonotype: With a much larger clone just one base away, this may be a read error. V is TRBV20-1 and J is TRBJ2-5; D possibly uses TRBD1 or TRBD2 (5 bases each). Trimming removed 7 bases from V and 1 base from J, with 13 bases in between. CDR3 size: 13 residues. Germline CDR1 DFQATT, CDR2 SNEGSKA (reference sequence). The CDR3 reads CSVPRGGQETQYF. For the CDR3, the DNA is TGCAGTGTTCCCCGTGGGGGCCAAGAGACCCAGTACTTC.

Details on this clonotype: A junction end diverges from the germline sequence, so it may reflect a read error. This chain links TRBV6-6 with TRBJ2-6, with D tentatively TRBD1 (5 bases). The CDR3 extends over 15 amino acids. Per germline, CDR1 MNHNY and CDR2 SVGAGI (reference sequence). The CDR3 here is CASIVVLSGADVLTF. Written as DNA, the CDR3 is TGTGCCAGCATTGTGGTTCTCTCTGGGGCCGACGTCCTGACTTTC.

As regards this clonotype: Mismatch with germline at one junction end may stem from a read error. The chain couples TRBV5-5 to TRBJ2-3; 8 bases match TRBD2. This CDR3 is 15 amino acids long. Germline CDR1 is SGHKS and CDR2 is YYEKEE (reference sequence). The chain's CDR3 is CASREGTSGTHTQYF. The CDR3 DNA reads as TGTGCCAGCAGGGAAGGGACTAGTGGAACACATACGCAGTACTTT.